This T cell receptor beta chain was found in a study of shared clonotypes between healthy human individuals (dated by TCRdb to about 2020). The study in broad terms: The cohort comprised two women and three men aged 18 to 49 years. For each donor, three plates each were used for CD4 naive and CD4 memory, two plates were used for CD8 naive, and one plate was used for CD8 memory. The study deeply sequenced blood TCR repertoires of about 5 healthy adults to estimate repertoire size and the extent of clonotype sharing between individuals. To increase sequencing depth and limit assay-specific biases, TCR repertoire library preparation and sequencing were carried out by different laboratories using diverse techniques. Leukapheresis yielded between about 0.9 and 9 billion PBMCs per donor. The paper as a whole reports these results and caveats: Higher generation probabilities were observed for clonotypes shared by all four sorted-subset donors than for non-shared clonotypes. The small number of donors limited the genetic and exposure-history diversity represented. Pairwise subsampling indicated that sequencing depth was expected to affect the degree of clonotype sharing among donors. Rarefaction of sorted-subset datasets indicated incomplete sequencing despite the large sequencing depth. Across a few donors, 5% to 6% of naive CD4, roughly 3.5% of naive CD8, about 2% of memory CD4, and 0.4% to 0.45% of memory CD8 clonotypes were shared. Sampling was limited to blood, and TCR repertoires in tissue likely differ from TCR repertoires in blood. Estimated clonotype richness was generally larger for naive than for memory subsets.

The V end loses 5 bases and the J end loses 9 bases, and a stretch of 11 bases separates them. The germline V gene (reference sequence) supplies CDR1 MNHNY and CDR2 SVGAGI. The CDR3 numbers 12 residues from cysteine through phenylalanine. Here the CDR3 DNA is all that survives: 36 bases in frame from base 1. Donors were healthy HIV-negative adults with no recently reported acute infections or vaccinations. Every donor was a Caucasian adult residing in Nashville, Tennessee, USA. CD4+ T cells were enriched by magnetic negative selection, after which naive cells were positively selected on CD45RA and the negative fraction was taken as the memory subset. Blood was obtained by leukapheresis, after which PBMCs were separated by Ficoll-Histopaque density gradient centrifugation and cryopreserved in liquid nitrogen vapor phase. Purity and quantity of every magnetically sorted T cell population were checked by analytical flow cytometry. Genomic DNA was isolated from every sorted fraction and measured by UV absorbance on a Nanodrop 2000c.

Using the deep immunoSEQ assay, TCR CDR3 regions were amplified from genomic DNA by multiplex PCR. For each cell subset, the extracted genomic DNA was distributed evenly across all wells of several immunoSEQ 96-well plates, and each plate served as one replicate. For sorted subsets, each replicate PCR was loaded with 200 to 250 ng genomic DNA, equivalent to 32,000 or so T cell genomes. The purified libraries were quantified using a Qubit 3.0 fluorometer, sized with a Bioanalyzer 2100, and then quantified again using the KAPA Library Quantification kit. Each immunoSEQ 96-well plate was sequenced on its own single-read 150-cycle Illumina NextSeq 550 flow cell. The authors' pipeline ran thus. Because the immunoSEQ output included only junctional sequences and no quality scores, the filtering could not be the same as the filtering used for full-length reads. To assign V/J genes and CDR3, sequences were annotated using PyIR, a Python wrapper for IgBLAST v1.9, with IMGT germline references. Any read was removed if the V/J assignment was weak (E-value above 1e-6), the CDR3 was missing, or the read contained stop codons, out-of-frame junctions, or ambiguous translated residues. V3J clonotypes were defined as sequences sharing an identical inferred V gene, J gene, and CDR3 amino acid sequence. Percentage overlap between repertoires was computed as shared unique clonotypes divided by the size of the smaller repertoire. RTK rarefaction, the Chao1 estimator, and Recon v2.1 estimates of unobserved clonotypes were used to assess repertoire richness. Generation probabilities were computed with OLGA for all TCRbeta clonotypes obtained by the gDNA method from several donors. The table was pulled from immuneACCESS by TCRdb, which kept in-frame rearrangements only. Such tables lose some clones; where checked, under half of the loss comes from unresolved V genes, and the rest has no known cause. The V and J calls and clone size are taken from that table; D and trimming were inferred from the DNA. The sample table lists 2 million to 2.5 million clones, approximately 95% of them with a count of one. The ten largest clonotypes hold around 0.13% of the sample.

In the case of this clone: Its antigen remains undetermined. Base qualities are missing; no much larger clone stands one base away.

The TCR comes from a man younger than 35 in good health. Sequences were obtained from naive CD4+ T cells sorted from blood. The meaning of the sample's cell subset or site label: CD45RA+ positively selected. The chain is assembled from TRBV6-6 and TRBJ1-5; the D gene assignment is ambiguous. The sequence in DNA is TGTGCCAGCAGTAACCTGAGAGCGCCCCAGCATTTT. This yields the protein CASSNLRAPQHF.